The clone carrying this T cell receptor (beta chain) was detected many times. Its antigen is not known. This sample is drawn from a study of HIV-infected patients and healthy controls. Overall study findings and caveats: With just sixteen HIV-infected individuals processed, the findings' generality was considered strongly limited. Untreated HIV+ repertoires had roughly threefold fewer distinct CDR3s and lower Shannon diversity than healthy controls. Compared with healthy controls, HIV-infected patients showed less CDR3 sharing between individuals.

From germline, CDR1 is MNHEY and CDR2 SVGAGI. The CDR3 is 19 residues long. J was trimmed by 7 bases and V by 7 bases; bases with no gene match: 19. The repertoire came from unfractionated whole blood and reflected all unsorted peripheral T cells. Reverse transcription used around 480 ng RNA and constant-region primers for alpha and beta. Using multiplexing indices, alpha and beta chain libraries were generated apart by chain-specific third strand synthesis. Priming off the SP2 site generated the second strand. TCRdb ran MiXCR on the 5' RACE reads and lists one entry per CDR3 protein. This sample has 15,000 to 20,000 distinct CDR3 sequences, with 12% found just once.

The source material was blood. This chain links TRBV6-5 with TRBJ2-1; 13 bases fit TRBD2. The origin of this receptor is an adult in good health. The CDR3, as DNA: TGTGCCAGCACCAAGTCGATAAGGACTAGCGGGGGAGGTAATAATGAGCAGTTCTTC. It encodes CASTKSIRTSGGGNNEQFF.